This T cell receptor beta chain is drawn from a study of blood T cells in healthy people across ages. Germline V lookup: CDR1 MNHEY, CDR2 SVGEGT. The ends lost 5 bases at V and 4 bases at J; junction bases unmatched: 11. This CDR3 is 16 amino acids long. This clonotype was detected only a few times. With each sample, at least 6 micrograms of total RNA were extracted. Together with a sample-barcoded 5' primer, a J-beta primer mix was included in a second PCR lasting about 7 to 11 cycles. TCRdb redid the calling of the 5' RACE reads with MiXCR, one entry per CDR3 protein. The sample consists of 2 million or so distinct CDR3 sequences, about 49% of them appearing once.

The chain couples TRBV6-2 or TRBV6-3 to TRBJ1-2; TRBD1 matches at 9 bases. The sequence came from a middle-aged woman in good health. The sample comprised blood. The CDR3 is CASSDSTGGRSYGYTF. The CDR3 coding sequence is TGTGCCAGCAGTGATTCCACAGGGGGCCGGAGCTATGGCTACACCTTC.